This T cell receptor (beta chain) derives from a study of cytomegalovirus exposure and HLA in healthy donors. For the study at large: Early on, a data release was issued that held approximately 92 million unique TCRs from HLA-typed donors. Findings of the study overall: Despite most TCR sequences being rare, some public TCRs occurred in many donors. Reported performance of the classifier showed diagnosis of cytomegalovirus status with high specificity and sensitivity.

On this clone itself: The target antigen is unknown.

PCR amplification relied on 60 Vbeta primers (plus 13 Jbeta primers). Method: immunoSEQ multiplex PCR; TCRdb's copy keeps in-frame clones and lacks some. The sample yields about 110,000 clones, 77% seen once. This CDR3 region has 14 residues. J was trimmed by 2 bases and V by 4 bases; bases with no gene match: 5. Germline CDR1 and CDR2: SGHDT and YYEEEE. Sequenced material: PBMCs. This chain connects TRBV5-6 to TRBJ1-2; TRBD1 matches 7 bases. The source of this sequence is a male donor in good health and CMV-seronegative. The CDR3 loop is CASSVRDRNYGYTF. As DNA, the CDR3 is TGTGCCAGCAGCGTAAGGGACAGAAACTATGGCTACACCTTC. The full variable domain, rest sourced from reference TRBV5-6 and TRBJ1-2, is DAGVTQSPTHLIKTRGQQVTLRCSPKSGHDTVSWYQQALGQGPQFIFQYYEEEERQRGNFPDRFSGHQFPNYSSELNVNALLLGDSALYLCASSVRDRNYGYTFGSGTRLTVV.